This TCR beta chain was recorded in a study of T cells after somatic rescue of genetic block. Some clones are missing from TCRdb's copy, which holds only in-frame ones; the method was immunoSEQ multiplex PCR. The table lists around 14,000 clones, around 70% of them singletons. Trimming took 7 bases from V and 4 from J, leaving 13 bases between them. The CDR3 covers 13 residues. Per the germline V gene, CDR1 is SNHLY and CDR2 is FYNNEI. Sequencing was carried out using peripheral blood mononuclear cells (PBMCs). The sequence came from a boy younger than 18. V gene TRBV2 combines with J gene TRBJ2-5, with D maybe TRBD2 (5 bases). The CDR3 reads CASKGGYLETQYF. CDR3 in DNA: TGTGCCAGCAAAGGAGGTTACTTAGAGACCCAGTACTTC.